Shown below are 12 T cell receptor beta chains from a single sample sequenced in a study of early T cells in non-severe SARS-CoV-2 infection. A single record per CDR3 protein comes from TCRdb applying MiXCR to the 5' RACE reads. The sample holds 30,000 to 35,000 distinct CDR3 sequences, approximately 5.2% seen once. What was sequenced was whole blood. These TCRs come from an adult who was a healthcare worker with PCR-confirmed SARS-CoV-2 infection or an uninfected control (not recorded which).

This clonotype was found many times. This rearrangement joins TRBV7-9 to TRBJ2-7, with 9 bases that match TRBD1. This CDR3 has 15 residues. The ends lost 5 bases at V and 0 bases at J; junction bases unmatched: 5. In germline, CDR1 is SEHNR, CDR2 FQNEAQ (reference sequence). CDR3 loop: CASSPGTGYSYEQYF. The CDR3 DNA follows: TGTGCCAGCAGCCCCGGGACAGGGTACTCCTACGAGCAGTACTTC.

Ten or more counts support this clonotype. This chain joins TRBV6-6 and TRBJ2-3; 13 bases align to TRBD2. V shed 2 bases, J shed 6 bases, and the junction held 8 bases outside the gene matches. CDR3 length equals 17 residues. In germline, CDR1 is MNHNY, CDR2 SVGAGI (reference sequence). CDR3 coding DNA: TGTGCCAGCAGTTACCCGGGACTAGCGGGGAATTTGGATACGCAGTATTTT. Translated, it gives CASSYPGLAGNLDTQYF.

Concerning this clonotype itself: A much larger clone differs from this one at a single base, so this may be a read error. This chain uses TRBV7-8 with TRBJ2-3; tentatively, D is TRBD2 (5 bases). The CDR3 sequence is 14 residues long. CDR1 SGHVS and CDR2 FQNEAQ come from the germline V gene. DNA of the CDR3: TGTGCCAACAGCTTAGAGGGCCTTACAGATACGCAGTATTTT. Encoded protein: CANSLEGLTDTQYF.

Only a few counts were recorded for this clonotype. The chain joins TRBV11-2 to TRBJ2-5; the match to TRBD2 covers 13 bases. The germline V gene has CDR1 SGHAT and CDR2 FQNNGV. The CDR3 contains 17 residues. J gave up 0 bases and V 3 bases, and 4 bases lay outside the gene matches. Here the CDR3 DNA reads TGTGCCAGCAGCTTTGGGACTAGCGGGAAGTACCAAGAGACCCAGTACTTC. This encodes CASSFGTSGKYQETQYF.

This clonotype was seen repeatedly, ten times or more. The chain is built from TRBV30 and TRBJ1-3; D may be TRBD1 (6 bases). The CDR3 loop spans 13 amino acids. V dropped 5 bases and J dropped 0 bases, with 8 bases sitting between them. Germline assignment: CDR1 GTSNPN and CDR2 SVGIG (reference sequence). In DNA form, the CDR3 reads TGTGCCTGGCAGGGGCCCTCTGGAAACACCATATATTTT. Amino acids: CAWQGPSGNTIYF.

This clonotype was seen at least ten times. The J gene is TRBJ2-2, the V gene TRBV24-1; TRBD1 aligns across 9 bases. The CDR3 loop spans 16 amino acids. The V gene's germline CDR1 is KGHDR and CDR2 SFDVKD. The ends lost 4 bases at V and 4 bases at J; junction bases unmatched: 6. The CDR3 region has the DNA TGTGCCACCAGTGACCCCGGACAGGGGACCACCGGGGAGCTGTTTTTT. This gives the protein CATSDPGQGTTGELFF.

This clonotype was picked up a small number of times. The chain recombines TRBV6-5 with TRBJ2-3, with D perhaps TRBD1 or TRBD2 (5 bases each). CDR3 length equals 13 residues. V was pared by 4 bases and J by 6 bases, with 11 bases between. The germline V gene encodes CDR1 MNHEY and CDR2 SVGAGI. This CDR3 reads CASSLGPGDTQYF. CDR3 coding DNA: TGTGCCAGCAGTTTGGGGCCGGGGGATACGCAGTATTTT.

This clonotype was detected many times. The rearrangement joins TRBV7-2 to TRBJ2-3; D remains unclear. CDR3 length: 13 amino acids. Germline-derived CDR1 and CDR2 are SGHTA and FQGNSA. The V gene lost 1 base and the J gene lost 4 bases, with 6 bases spanning the gap. The CDR3 is CASSLGGADTQYF. The CDR3 coding sequence is TGTGCCAGCAGCTTAGGAGGAGCAGATACGCAGTATTTT.

This clonotype turned up a few times. The J gene is TRBJ2-3, the V gene TRBV10-2, with 10 nucleotides matching TRBD2. The germline V gene has CDR1 WSHSY and CDR2 SAAADI. V was pared by 4 bases and J by 1 base, with 5 bases of the junction left unmatched. The CDR3 has 16 residues. For the CDR3, the DNA is TGCGCCAGCAGTGGGGGACTAGCGATTCGCACAGATACGCAGTATTTT. Its protein is CASSGGLAIRTDTQYF.

This clonotype was observed many times. The gene calls are TRBV28 and TRBJ2-1; D unresolved. The germline V and J ends were trimmed by 7 bases and 8 bases, with 12 bases remaining between them. The length of the CDR3 is 12 residues. Looked up from germline, CDR1 is MDHEN and CDR2 is SYDVKM. As DNA, the CDR3 is TGTGCCAGCACCGCAATTGGGCATGAGCAGTTCTTC. Encoded protein: CASTAIGHEQFF.

This clonotype was detected ten times or more. This chain uses TRBV7-8 with TRBJ2-1; 12 bases agree with TRBD2. V trimming: 3 bases; J trimming: 3 bases; junction bases outside the gene matches: 3. Germline assignment: CDR1 SGHVS and CDR2 FQNEAQ. This CDR3 is 16 amino acids long. The CDR3 protein is CASSFRTSGIYNEQFF. DNA for the CDR3: TGTGCCAGCAGCTTCCGGACTAGCGGGATCTACAATGAGCAGTTCTTC.

V and J are TRBV3-1 and TRBJ1-3, with D possibly TRBD1 on 5 matching bases. V was shortened by 4 bases and J by 0 bases, with 13 bases between the two germline ends. In germline, CDR1 is LGHDT, CDR2 YNNKEL (reference sequence). The CDR3 is 16 residues long. The CDR3 here is CASSPYRGDSGNTIYF. As DNA, the CDR3 is TGTGCCAGCAGCCCCTACCGGGGGGACTCTGGAAACACCATATATTTT.